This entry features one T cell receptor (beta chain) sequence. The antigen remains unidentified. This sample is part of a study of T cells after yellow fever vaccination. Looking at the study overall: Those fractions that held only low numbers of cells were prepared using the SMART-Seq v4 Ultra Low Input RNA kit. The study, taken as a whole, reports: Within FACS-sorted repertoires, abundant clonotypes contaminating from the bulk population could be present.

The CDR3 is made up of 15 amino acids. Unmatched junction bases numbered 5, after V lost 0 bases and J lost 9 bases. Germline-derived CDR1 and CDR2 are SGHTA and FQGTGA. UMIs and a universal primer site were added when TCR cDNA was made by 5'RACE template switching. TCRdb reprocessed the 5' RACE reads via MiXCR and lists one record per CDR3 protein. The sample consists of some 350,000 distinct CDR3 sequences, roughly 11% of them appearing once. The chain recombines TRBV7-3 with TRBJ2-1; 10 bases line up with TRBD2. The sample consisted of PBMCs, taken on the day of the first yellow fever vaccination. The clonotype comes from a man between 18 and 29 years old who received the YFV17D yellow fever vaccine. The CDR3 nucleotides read TGTGCCAGCAGCTTAACAGCGGGGGGGGTTGTTGAGCAGTTCTTC. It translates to CASSLTAGGVVEQFF.